This T cell receptor (beta chain) appears in the sequencing data of a study of cytotoxic CD8 clonotypes in ibrutinib-treated CLL. Study at large: The patients, under 13 relapsed/refractory and under 16 treatment-naive, included 17 who were IGHV unmutated.

The CDR3 has 14 amino acids. V lost 2 bases and J lost 3; bases outside the gene matches: 6. Germline-derived CDR1 and CDR2 are GTSNPN and SVGIG (reference sequence). Sequenced by immunoSEQ multiplex PCR; TCRdb stores in-frame clones only, minus some. This sample has some 84,000 clones; 86% occur once, and the top ten carry roughly 5.4%. The specimen comprised PBMCs, sampled before ibrutinib treatment. The TCR was taken from a human donor with chronic lymphocytic leukemia. The rearrangement links TRBV30 to TRBJ1-2; 7 positions agree with TRBD1. CDR3 in amino acids: CAWSWPGGDYGYTF. CDR3 coding DNA: TGTGCCTGGAGTTGGCCAGGGGGTGACTATGGCTACACCTTC.